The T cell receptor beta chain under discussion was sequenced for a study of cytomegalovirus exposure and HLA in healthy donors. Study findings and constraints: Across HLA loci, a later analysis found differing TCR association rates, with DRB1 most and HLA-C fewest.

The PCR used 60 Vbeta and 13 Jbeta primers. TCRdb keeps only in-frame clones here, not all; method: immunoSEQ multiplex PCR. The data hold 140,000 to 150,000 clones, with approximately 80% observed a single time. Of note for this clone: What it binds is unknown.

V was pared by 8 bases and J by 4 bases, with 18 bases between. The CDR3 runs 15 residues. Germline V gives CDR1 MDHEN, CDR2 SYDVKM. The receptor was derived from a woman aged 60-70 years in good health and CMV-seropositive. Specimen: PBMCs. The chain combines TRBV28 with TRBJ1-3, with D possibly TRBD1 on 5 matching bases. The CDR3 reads CASLGGVISGNTIYF. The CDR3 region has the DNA TGTGCCAGCCTGGGGGGGGTTATCTCGGGAAACACCATATATTTT.